This TCR beta chain derives from a study of PD-1 blockade in classical Hodgkin lymphoma. The study's findings and limits: When set against healthy donors, newly diagnosed patients were reported to show lower baseline TCR diversity. Complete responders started with a diversity level that resembled newly diagnosed patients at baseline. Nivolumab initiation under 1 year post-ASCT meant exclusion.

CDR3 length: 13 amino acids. CDR1 SGHVS and CDR2 FQNEAQ come from the germline V gene. With 7 bases removed from V and 0 bases from J, the gap between germline ends came to 9 bases. Sequencing was performed with immunoSEQ multiplex PCR; in TCRdb, only in-frame clones are kept and a portion is missing. The sample has over 35,000 clones; 76% are singletons. Remarks on this clone: The antigen is unknown.

After autologous stem cell transplantation all patients relapsed, and prior brentuximab vedotin exposure differed between cohorts. The study recorded best responses of complete response, partial response or progressive disease. The TCR sequence derives from a human donor with classical Hodgkin lymphoma. J is TRBJ2-5 and V is TRBV7-8; no reliable D call. Sequences were derived from peripheral blood mononuclear cells (PBMCs), sampled at baseline. The CDR3 DNA follows: TGTGCCAGCACCCCCCTAAACCAAGAGACCCAGTACTTC. This sequence encodes CASTPLNQETQYF.